Listed below are T cell receptor beta chains from one sample, sequenced in a study of OX40 agonist ivuxolimab in advanced cancers. Measured with immunoSEQ multiplex PCR; TCRdb has only the in-frame clones, and not every one. Of about 80,000 clones in the sample, 84% were seen once. Sequencing was performed on CD4+ or CD8+ T cells sorted from blood, taken in a trial of the OX40 agonist ivuxolimab. These receptor sequences come from an adult with an advanced solid tumor such as melanoma, head and neck, liver or kidney cancer. CDR3s include the opening cysteine and the closing phenylalanine or tryptophan. A D gene is named only where the DNA matches it firmly. Only part of the rows carry a size: once, few, many, or a class if the clone is expanded.

d_call: .; v_call: TRBV19; j_call: TRBJ1-3; clone_size: .; cdr3_aa: CASSRGRDSGNTIYF; cdr3_nt: TGTGCCAGTAGTAGGGGAAGGGACTCTGGAAACACCATATATTTT
d_call: TRBD1; v_call: TRBV5-6; j_call: TRBJ1-6; clone_size: once; cdr3_aa: CASSLFDRGDSPLHF; cdr3_nt: TGTGCCAGCAGCTTGTTCGACAGGGGCGATTCACCCCTCCACTTT
d_call: .; v_call: TRBV11-2; j_call: TRBJ2-7; clone_size: .; cdr3_aa: CASSLSFEQYF; cdr3_nt: TGTGCCAGCAGCTTATCATTCGAGCAGTACTTC
d_call: TRBD1; v_call: TRBV5-8; j_call: TRBJ2-5; clone_size: .; cdr3_aa: CASSAGGWETQYF; cdr3_nt: TGTGCCAGCAGCGCAGGGGGTTGGGAGACCCAGTACTTC
d_call: .; v_call: TRBV18; j_call: TRBJ2-1; clone_size: .; cdr3_aa: CASSPYSNEQFF; cdr3_nt: TGTGCCAGCTCACCATATTCCAATGAGCAGTTCTTC
d_call: TRBD1; v_call: TRBV6-1; j_call: TRBJ1-3; clone_size: .; cdr3_aa: CASSEAIAQGIGNTIYF; cdr3_nt: TGTGCCAGCAGTGAAGCGATAGCACAGGGGATTGGAAACACCATATATTTT
d_call: .; v_call: TRBV6-1; j_call: TRBJ2-2; clone_size: .; cdr3_aa: CASSALNTGELFF; cdr3_nt: TGTGCCAGCAGCGCGTTGAACACCGGGGAGCTGTTTTTT
d_call: .; v_call: TRBV6-5; j_call: TRBJ1-2; clone_size: .; cdr3_aa: CASSLAGYGYTF; cdr3_nt: TGTGCCAGCAGCCTGGCAGGCTATGGCTACACCTTC
d_call: .; v_call: TRBV7-9; j_call: TRBJ1-1; clone_size: .; cdr3_aa: CASSFGQAHTEAFF; cdr3_nt: TGTGCCAGCAGCTTTGGGCAGGCCCACACTGAAGCTTTCTTT
d_call: .; v_call: TRBV7-2; j_call: TRBJ1-2; clone_size: once; cdr3_aa: CASSRYGVNYGYTF; cdr3_nt: TGTGCCAGCAGCCGGTACGGGGTAAACTATGGCTACACCTTC
d_call: .; v_call: TRBV23-1; j_call: TRBJ2-7; clone_size: .; cdr3_aa: CASSHLDRRKLHEQYF; cdr3_nt: TGCGCCAGCAGTCACCTAGACAGGCGGAAGCTCCACGAGCAGTACTTC
d_call: TRBD1; v_call: TRBV19; j_call: TRBJ1-1; clone_size: .; cdr3_aa: CASRWDRSTEAFF; cdr3_nt: TGTGCCAGTAGATGGGACAGATCAACTGAAGCTTTCTTT
d_call: TRBD2; v_call: TRBV5-1; j_call: TRBJ2-7; clone_size: .; cdr3_aa: CASSPLASKSYYEQYF; cdr3_nt: TGCGCCAGCAGCCCACTAGCGTCTAAGTCCTACTACGAGCAGTACTTC
d_call: TRBD2; v_call: TRBV6-5; j_call: TRBJ2-1; clone_size: .; cdr3_aa: CASSPGLAAEQFF; cdr3_nt: TGTGCCAGCAGTCCTGGACTAGCGGCTGAGCAGTTCTTC
d_call: .; v_call: TRBV5-1; j_call: TRBJ2-5; clone_size: .; cdr3_aa: CASSWRGHQEETQYF; cdr3_nt: TGCGCCAGCAGCTGGCGGGGACACCAAGAAGAGACCCAGTACTTC
d_call: .; v_call: TRBV10-2; j_call: TRBJ2-7; clone_size: .; cdr3_aa: CASSDSGSSYEQYF; cdr3_nt: TGCGCCAGCAGTGATTCGGGCAGCTCCTACGAGCAGTACTTC
d_call: .; v_call: TRBV20-1; j_call: TRBJ2-5; clone_size: few; cdr3_aa: CIAGNQETQYF; cdr3_nt: TGCATCGCGGGGAACCAAGAGACCCAGTACTTC
d_call: TRBD2; v_call: TRBV6-1; j_call: TRBJ2-7; clone_size: .; cdr3_aa: CANRPKKREKGEQYF; cdr3_nt: TGTGCCAACCGTCCAAAGAAGCGGGAGAAAGGCGAGCAGTACTTC
d_call: .; v_call: TRBV5-4; j_call: TRBJ2-6; clone_size: .; cdr3_aa: CASSSTRAGANVLTF; cdr3_nt: TGTGCCAGCAGCTCCACCAGGGCTGGGGCCAACGTCCTGACTTTC
d_call: .; v_call: TRBV5-4; j_call: TRBJ2-3; clone_size: few; cdr3_aa: CASSLDLALTSTDTQYF; cdr3_nt: TGTGCCAGCAGCTTGGATCTAGCGTTAACTAGCACAGATACGCAGTATTTT
d_call: .; v_call: TRBV5-8; j_call: TRBJ2-1; clone_size: .; cdr3_aa: CASSLRGGSYNEQFF; cdr3_nt: TGTGCCAGCAGCTTGAGGGGCGGCTCCTACAATGAGCAGTTCTTC
d_call: .; v_call: TRBV2; j_call: TRBJ2-7; clone_size: .; cdr3_aa: CASSGDGYEQYF; cdr3_nt: TGTGCCAGCAGTGGCGACGGCTACGAGCAGTACTTC
d_call: .; v_call: TRBV19; j_call: TRBJ1-2; clone_size: .; cdr3_aa: CASSIIFLNRGYTF; cdr3_nt: TGTGCCAGTAGTATTATTTTCCTTAATCGGGGCTACACCTTC
d_call: TRBD1; v_call: TRBV5-6; j_call: TRBJ1-2; clone_size: .; cdr3_aa: CASSLVQGVDGYTF; cdr3_nt: TGTGCCAGCAGCTTGGTACAGGGGGTGGATGGCTACACCTTC
d_call: .; v_call: TRBV20-1; j_call: TRBJ2-1; clone_size: .; cdr3_aa: CSAIDNEQFF; cdr3_nt: TGCAGTGCAATAGATAATGAGCAGTTCTTC
d_call: .; v_call: TRBV7-2; j_call: TRBJ2-1; clone_size: .; cdr3_aa: CASSQDLSSYNEQFF; cdr3_nt: TGTGCCAGCAGCCAGGATTTGAGCTCCTACAATGAGCAGTTCTTC
d_call: TRBD2; v_call: TRBV15; j_call: TRBJ2-7; clone_size: .; cdr3_aa: CATSRGGSGLAAYEQYF; cdr3_nt: TGTGCCACCAGCAGAGGAGGTTCTGGACTAGCGGCATACGAGCAGTACTTC
d_call: .; v_call: TRBV5-1; j_call: TRBJ2-1; clone_size: .; cdr3_aa: CASSSRWGSPYNEQFF; cdr3_nt: TGCGCCAGCAGCTCCCGTTGGGGGAGCCCCTACAATGAGCAGTTCTTC
d_call: .; v_call: TRBV4-1; j_call: TRBJ2-7; clone_size: .; cdr3_aa: CASSRNRESYEQYF; cdr3_nt: TGCGCCAGCAGCCGGAACCGGGAGTCCTACGAGCAGTACTTC
d_call: .; v_call: TRBV19; j_call: TRBJ2-5; clone_size: few; cdr3_aa: CASSPGFQETQYF; cdr3_nt: TGTGCCAGTAGCCCAGGATTTCAAGAGACCCAGTACTTC
d_call: .; v_call: TRBV5-1; j_call: TRBJ2-5; clone_size: .; cdr3_aa: CASSPDTGETQYF; cdr3_nt: TGCGCCAGCAGCCCGGACACGGGGGAGACCCAGTACTTC
d_call: .; v_call: TRBV2; j_call: TRBJ2-1; clone_size: .; cdr3_aa: CASSFRGNEQFF; cdr3_nt: TGTGCCAGCAGCTTCAGGGGAAATGAGCAGTTCTTC
d_call: .; v_call: TRBV29-1; j_call: TRBJ2-4; clone_size: .; cdr3_aa: CSVGAGAKNIQYF; cdr3_nt: TGCAGCGTTGGAGCGGGAGCCAAAAACATTCAGTACTTC
d_call: .; v_call: TRBV7-9; j_call: TRBJ1-1; clone_size: .; cdr3_aa: CASGGILLLNTEAFF; cdr3_nt: TGTGCCAGCGGGGGGATCCTTCTTTTGAACACTGAAGCTTTCTTT
d_call: .; v_call: TRBV15; j_call: TRBJ2-3; clone_size: .; cdr3_aa: CATMDGPLRSTDTQYF; cdr3_nt: TGTGCCACCATGGACGGGCCCCTCCGGAGCACAGATACGCAGTATTTT